This TCR beta chain was identified during a study of identical twins. Findings and limits, study-wide: Out-of-frame beta chain sequences displayed weaker excess sharing between twins.

This CDR3 contains 16 residues. Germline V lookup: CDR1 SGHTA, CDR2 FQGNSA. Between the trimmed V and J ends, which lost 1 base and 2 bases, there was a span of 11 bases. A single record per CDR3 protein comes from TCRdb applying MiXCR to the 5' RACE reads. The repertoire has about 810,000 distinct CDR3 sequences, approximately 13% of them found once; the top ten carry around 1.5%. This clonotype occurred a few times. Antigen: not known. Another study also made use of these data, one on yellow fever vaccine responses in identical twins.

The rearrangement joins TRBV7-2 to TRBJ2-2; D uncertain. The receptor was derived from a woman aged 18-30 years in good health. Sequencing was done on a sample of PBMCs. The CDR3 sequence is CASSLEQLSNTGELFF. The CDR3 bases are TGTGCCAGCAGCTTAGAACAGCTAAGTAACACCGGGGAGCTGTTTTTT.